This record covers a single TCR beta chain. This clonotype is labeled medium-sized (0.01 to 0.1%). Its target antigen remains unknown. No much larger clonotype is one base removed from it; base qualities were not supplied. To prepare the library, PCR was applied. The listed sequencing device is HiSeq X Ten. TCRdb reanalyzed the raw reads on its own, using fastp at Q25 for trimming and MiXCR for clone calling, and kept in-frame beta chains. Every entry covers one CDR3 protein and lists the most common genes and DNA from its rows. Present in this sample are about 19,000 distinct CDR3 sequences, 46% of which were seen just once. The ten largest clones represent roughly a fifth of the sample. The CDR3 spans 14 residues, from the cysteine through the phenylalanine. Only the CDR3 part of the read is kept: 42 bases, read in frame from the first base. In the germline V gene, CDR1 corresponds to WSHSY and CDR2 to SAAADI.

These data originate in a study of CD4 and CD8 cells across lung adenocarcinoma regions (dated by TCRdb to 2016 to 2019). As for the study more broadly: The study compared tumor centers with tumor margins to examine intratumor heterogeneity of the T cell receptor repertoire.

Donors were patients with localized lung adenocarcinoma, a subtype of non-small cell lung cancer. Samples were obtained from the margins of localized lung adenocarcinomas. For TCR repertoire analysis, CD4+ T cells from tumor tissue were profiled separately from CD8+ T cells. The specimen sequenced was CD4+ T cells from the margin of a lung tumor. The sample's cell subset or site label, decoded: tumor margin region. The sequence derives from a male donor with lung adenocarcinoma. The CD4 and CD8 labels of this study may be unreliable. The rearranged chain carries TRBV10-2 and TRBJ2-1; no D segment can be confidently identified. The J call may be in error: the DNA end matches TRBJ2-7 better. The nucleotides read TGCGCCAGCAGTGACCCGTCCAACCTTTGGGAGCAGTACTTC. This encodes CASSDPSNLWEQYF.